A single T cell receptor beta chain is shown here with its context. Its antigen is not known. TCRdb keeps only in-frame clones here, not all; method: immunoSEQ multiplex PCR. The sample lists approximately 220,000 clones; about 93% were seen once. The data are from a study of T cell responses to AZD1222 COVID-19 vaccine. Broader study findings: Mostly white British, mostly female donors; authors suggested clonal diversity may be underestimated. Vaccine-related CD4 TCRs covered spike, predominating at 160-218 and 743-854.

This CDR3 has 15 residues. In germline, CDR1 is KGHSH, CDR2 LQKENI. V lost 1 base, J lost 9 bases, and 16 bases lay in between. The V call is TRBV18, the J call TRBJ2-1; D is uncertain. The sequence came from an adult in good health. The material was peripheral blood, obtained on day 0 of MenACWY control vaccination. CDR3 nucleotide sequence: TGTGCCAGCTCACCACTCGCGACAACTGTTATTGAGCAGTTCTTC. This translates into CASSPLATTVIEQFF.